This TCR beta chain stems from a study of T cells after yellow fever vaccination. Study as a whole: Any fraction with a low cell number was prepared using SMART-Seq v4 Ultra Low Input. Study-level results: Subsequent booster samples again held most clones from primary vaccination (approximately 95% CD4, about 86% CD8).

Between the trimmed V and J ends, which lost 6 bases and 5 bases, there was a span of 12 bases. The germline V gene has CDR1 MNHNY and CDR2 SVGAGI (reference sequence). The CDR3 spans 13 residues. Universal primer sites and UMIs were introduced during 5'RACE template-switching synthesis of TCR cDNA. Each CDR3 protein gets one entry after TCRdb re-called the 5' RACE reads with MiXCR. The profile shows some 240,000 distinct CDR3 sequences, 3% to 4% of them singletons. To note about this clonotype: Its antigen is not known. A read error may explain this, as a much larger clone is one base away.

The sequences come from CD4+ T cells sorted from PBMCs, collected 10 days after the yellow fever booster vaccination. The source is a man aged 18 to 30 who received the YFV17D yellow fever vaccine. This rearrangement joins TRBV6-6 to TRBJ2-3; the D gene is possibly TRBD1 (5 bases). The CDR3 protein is CASRPGSIDTQYF. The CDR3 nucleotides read TGTGCCAGCAGACCAGGGTCGATAGATACGCAGTATTTT.